This T cell receptor (beta chain) was sequenced in a study of blood T cells in healthy people across ages. The CDR3 consists of 13 residues. The germline CDR1 and CDR2 sequences are LGHNA and YNFKEQ. J lost 14 bases, V lost 5 bases, and 4 bases had no gene match. Next came a second PCR, run for about 6 to 11 cycles, which used a sample-barcoded 5' primer along with a J-beta primer mix. There were at least 2.5 million CDR3-containing paired-end reads obtained from each sample. TCRdb re-derived calls from the 5' RACE reads in MiXCR, one entry per CDR3 protein. The sample shows approximately 600,000 distinct CDR3 sequences, 58% of them seen only once.

This sequence was found in a man aged 60 to 69 in good health. This chain links TRBV4-2 with TRBJ2-3; 16 bases fit TRBD2. Specimen: blood. CDR3 bases: TGTGCCAGCAGCGGGACTAGCGGGGGGGCCAGGTATTTT. Protein sequence: CASSGTSGGARYF.